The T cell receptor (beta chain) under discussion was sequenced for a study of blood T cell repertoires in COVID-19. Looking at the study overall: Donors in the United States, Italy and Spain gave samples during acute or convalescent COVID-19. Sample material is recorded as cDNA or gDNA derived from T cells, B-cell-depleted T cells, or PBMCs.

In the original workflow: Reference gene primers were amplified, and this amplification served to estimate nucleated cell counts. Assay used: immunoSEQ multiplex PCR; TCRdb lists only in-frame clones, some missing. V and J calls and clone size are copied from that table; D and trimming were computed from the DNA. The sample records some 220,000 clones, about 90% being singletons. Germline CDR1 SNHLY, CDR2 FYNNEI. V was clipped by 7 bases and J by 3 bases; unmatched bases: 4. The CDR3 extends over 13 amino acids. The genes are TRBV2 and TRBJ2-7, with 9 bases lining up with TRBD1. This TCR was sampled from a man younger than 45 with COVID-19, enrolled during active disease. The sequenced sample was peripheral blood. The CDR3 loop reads CASKDRGNYEQYF. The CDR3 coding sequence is TGTGCCAGCAAGGACAGGGGTAACTACGAGCAGTACTTC. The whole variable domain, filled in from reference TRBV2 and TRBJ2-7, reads EPEVTQTPSHQVTQMGQEVILRCVPISNHLYFYWYRQILGQKVEFLVSFYNNEISEKSEIFDDQFSVERPDGSNFTLKIRSTKLEDSAMYFCASKDRGNYEQYFGPGTRLTVT.